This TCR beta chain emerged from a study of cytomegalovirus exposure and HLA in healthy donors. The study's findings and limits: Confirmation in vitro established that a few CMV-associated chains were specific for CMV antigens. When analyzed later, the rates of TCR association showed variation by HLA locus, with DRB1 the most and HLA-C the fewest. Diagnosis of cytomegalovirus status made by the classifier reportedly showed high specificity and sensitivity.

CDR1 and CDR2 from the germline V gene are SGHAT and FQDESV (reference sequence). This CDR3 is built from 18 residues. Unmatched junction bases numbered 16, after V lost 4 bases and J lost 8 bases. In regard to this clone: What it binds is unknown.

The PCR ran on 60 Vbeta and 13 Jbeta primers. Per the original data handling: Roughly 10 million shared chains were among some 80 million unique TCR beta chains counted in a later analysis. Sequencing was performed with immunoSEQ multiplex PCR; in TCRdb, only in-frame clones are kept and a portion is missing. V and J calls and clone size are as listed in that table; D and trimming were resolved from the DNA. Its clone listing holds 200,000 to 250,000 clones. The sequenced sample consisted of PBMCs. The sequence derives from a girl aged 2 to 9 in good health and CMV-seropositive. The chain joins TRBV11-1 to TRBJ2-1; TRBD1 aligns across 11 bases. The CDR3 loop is CASSSTRAGQGAKDEQFF. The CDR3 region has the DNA TGTGCCAGCAGCTCAACAAGGGCTGGACAGGGGGCTAAAGATGAGCAGTTCTTC.